Below, 23 T cell receptor beta chains from the same sample are listed, as sequenced in a study of blood T cell repertoires in COVID-19. The table came from immunoSEQ multiplex PCR; TCRdb's copy has only in-frame clones and leaves some out. The sample records under 200,000 clones, about 88% being singletons. The sample comprised peripheral blood. The receptors were sampled from an elderly woman in a cohort sampled during active or convalescent COVID-19.

This clone has just one count. The V call is TRBV7-2, the J call TRBJ2-7, with 11 bases lining up with TRBD1. Trimming removed 1 base from V and 2 bases from J; junction bases left unmatched: 7. This CDR3 is built from 17 residues. In germline, CDR1 is SGHTA, CDR2 FQGNSA. In nucleotides, the CDR3 is TGTGCCAGCAGCTTAGACCCCACGGGACAGGGGGCCTACGAGCAGTACTTC. Protein: CASSLDPTGQGAYEQYF.

As for this clone: The same CDR3 can be traced to other DNA sequences in this sample. The chain couples TRBV6-2 or TRBV6-3 to TRBJ1-1; possible D gene TRBD1, 6 bases. V shed 6 bases and J shed 2 bases, with 10 bases lying between them. This CDR3 is built from 13 residues. In germline, CDR1 is MNHEY, CDR2 SVGEGT. In DNA, the CDR3 is TGTGCCAGCAGCCCGGGACAAAACACTGAAGCTTTCTTT. It specifies CASSPGQNTEAFF.

The chain recombines TRBV19 with TRBJ2-1; 9 bases are a match to TRBD1. This CDR3 comprises 19 residues. V gave up 3 bases and J gave up 3 bases; unmatched junction bases: 15. CDR1 and CDR2 (germline): LNHDA, SQIVND (reference sequence). This chain's CDR3 is CASSIRGRFTGGDYNEQFF. CDR3 nucleotides: TGTGCCAGTAGTATTCGTGGAAGGTTCACAGGGGGCGACTACAATGAGCAGTTCTTC.

The CDR3 DNA reads TGCAGCGCTCAGACAGGGGAGGCTTTCTTT. Its translation is CSAQTGEAFF. The chain uses TRBV29-1 and TRBJ1-1, with 8 bases identical to TRBD1. J gave up 11 bases and V 7 bases, and 6 bases lay outside the gene matches. From germline, CDR1 is SQVTM and CDR2 ANQGSEA. CDR3 length equals 10 residues.

This clone appeared a few times. V gene TRBV2 combines with J gene TRBJ1-1; the D gene is possibly TRBD1 (5 bases). CDR3 length: 15 amino acids. Germline V gene lookup returns CDR1 SNHLY and CDR2 FYNNEI. V lost 4 bases and J 4 bases, leaving 16 bases between the germline ends. The CDR3 reads CASSAYRRGGTEAFF. The CDR3 nucleotides read TGTGCCAGCAGTGCGTATCGGCGGGGGGGCACTGAAGCTTTCTTT.

Here the CDR3 DNA reads TGTGCCAGCAGCCACCGGGACACCTACGAGCAGTACTTC. Protein product: CASSHRDTYEQYF. The V call is TRBV27, the J call TRBJ2-7, with D perhaps matching TRBD1 (6 bases). Germline lookup yields CDR1 MNHEY and CDR2 SMNVEV (reference sequence). CDR3 length: 13 residues. Trimming left V 6 bases short and J 2 bases short, with 11 bases between.

This sequence joins TRBV5-6 and TRBJ2-2; D unclear. The germline V gene encodes CDR1 SGHDT and CDR2 YYEEEE. This CDR3 has 13 residues. V lost 0 bases and J lost 3, with 3 bases in between. For the CDR3, the DNA is TGTGCCAGCAGCTTGGCTGACACCGGGGAGCTGTTTTTT. Residues: CASSLADTGELFF.

This clone has just a few counts. The chain couples TRBV30 to TRBJ1-5; D is uncertain. Trimming shortened V by 5 bases and J by 1 base, and 9 bases separated the two germline ends. The germline CDR1 and CDR2 sequences are GTSNPN and SVGIG (reference sequence). CDR3 length: 13 residues. The CDR3 spells CAWAGKSNQPQHF. The CDR3 DNA sequence: TGTGCCTGGGCGGGGAAAAGCAATCAGCCCCAGCATTTT.

The chain recombines TRBV4-2 with TRBJ1-1; 12 bases fit TRBD1. In germline, CDR1 is LGHNA, CDR2 YNFKEQ. This CDR3 region has 17 residues. The V and J ends lost 3 bases and 3 bases, in that order; junction bases with no gene match: 8. The CDR3 DNA reads as TGTGCCAGCAGCCAGTCCGGGACAGGGGGCCCGGACACTGAAGCTTTCTTT. It codes for CASSQSGTGGPDTEAFF.

CDR3 residues: CASRALRGGGGYTF. The DNA for the CDR3 is TGTGCCAGCAGAGCGTTACGAGGCGGAGGCGGCTACACCTTC. The chain is built from TRBV14 and TRBJ1-2; D not resolved. The germline CDR1 and CDR2 sequences are SGHDN and FVKESK. This CDR3 is built from 14 residues. With 6 bases removed from V and 8 bases from J, the gap between germline ends came to 19 bases.

The V and J genes are TRBV7-9 and TRBJ1-6; TRBD1 matches at 12 bases. The CDR3 totals 17 residues. CDR1 is SEHNR and CDR2 is FQNEAQ in the germline V gene (reference sequence). J lost 7 bases, V lost 7 bases, and 11 bases had no gene match. For the CDR3, the DNA is TGTGCCAGCAATAGAAAGACCGGGACAGGGGGCAATTCACCCCTCCACTTT. Its protein is CASNRKTGTGGNSPLHF.

This rearrangement joins TRBV20-1 to TRBJ2-1, with 11 bases identical to TRBD2. CDR1 and CDR2 from the germline V gene are DFQATT and SNEGSKA (reference sequence). CDR3 length equals 21 residues. V dropped 3 bases and J dropped 4; count of bases not matched to a gene: 23. This CDR3 is CSASWSFGRLAGGFVYNEQFF. CDR3 bases: TGCAGTGCTAGTTGGAGCTTTGGTCGGCTAGCGGGAGGATTCGTGTACAATGAGCAGTTCTTC.

The V and J genes are TRBV5-6 and TRBJ1-6; D perhaps matches TRBD1 (5 bases). Looked up from germline, CDR1 is SGHDT and CDR2 is YYEEEE. The V end was cut by 2 bases, the J end by 9 bases, with 12 bases between. The CDR3 length is 14 residues. The CDR3 DNA reads TGTGCCAGCAGCTTTGTAGGGGCAGGTTCACCCCTCCACTTT. Its translation is CASSFVGAGSPLHF.

This clone was counted between two and nine times. The sample carries other DNA sequences with the same CDR3. This chain links TRBV9 with TRBJ2-5, with a weak D call TRBD2 (6 bases). The CDR3 is 15 residues long. V shed 0 bases and J shed 2 bases, with 11 bases lying between them. Germline V gene lookup returns CDR1 SGDLS and CDR2 YYNGEE. This chain's CDR3 is CASSVGAGQQETQYF. The CDR3 nucleotides are TGTGCCAGCAGCGTAGGGGCGGGGCAGCAAGAGACCCAGTACTTC. The variable domain in full, completed from reference TRBV9 and TRBJ2-5, reads DSGVTQTPKHLITATGQRVTLRCSPRSGDLSVYWYQQSLDQGLQFLIQYYNGEERAKGNILERFSAQQFPDLHSELNLSSLELGDSALYFCASSVGAGQQETQYFGPGTRLLVL.

J is TRBJ1-1 and V is TRBV19; possibly TRBD1 for D (6 bases). This CDR3 region has 14 residues. In germline, CDR1 is LNHDA, CDR2 SQIVND (reference sequence). With 5 bases removed from V and 4 bases from J, the gap between germline ends came to 14 bases. CDR3 loop: CASSPGTFPTEAFF. In nucleotides, the CDR3 is TGTGCCAGTAGTCCAGGGACATTCCCCACTGAAGCTTTCTTT.

For the CDR3, the DNA is TGTGCCAGCACCCAAGGGGGCAGGGTGAACACTGAAGCTTTCTTT. Amino acids: CASTQGGRVNTEAFF. The chain links TRBV28 to TRBJ1-1, with TRBD1 matching 7 bases. The CDR3 spans 15 residues. Germline V gene data show CDR1 as MDHEN and CDR2 as SYDVKM. V lost 7 bases, J lost 0 bases, and 8 bases stayed unmatched.

This chain uses TRBV12-3 or TRBV12-4 with TRBJ1-5; D gene uncertain. V dropped 6 bases and J dropped 1 base, with 7 bases sitting between them. This CDR3 is built from 13 residues. The CDR3 protein is CASRGLSNQPQHF. The CDR3 nucleotides are TGTGCCAGCAGAGGACTGAGCAATCAGCCCCAGCATTTT.

The rearrangement uses TRBV27 and TRBJ1-3; D not certain. The germline V gene has CDR1 MNHEY and CDR2 SMNVEV (reference sequence). Trimming shortened V by 5 bases and J by 5 bases, and 16 bases separated the two germline ends. The CDR3 extends over 15 amino acids. The DNA for the CDR3 is TGTGCCAGCAGTCGCTTTGGTAGCGATAGAAACACCATATATTTT. Translated: CASSRFGSDRNTIYF.

The V call is TRBV7-9, the J call TRBJ1-2; TRBD1 matches 9 bases. The germline V gene has CDR1 SEHNR and CDR2 FQNEAQ (reference sequence). This CDR3 spans 14 amino acids. The ends lost 1 base at V and 8 bases at J; junction bases unmatched: 5. This CDR3 reads CASSLVDRGYGYTF. CDR3 sequence (DNA): TGTGCCAGCAGCTTAGTTGACAGGGGGTACGGCTACACCTTC.

The sample holds one count of this clone. This CDR3 is CASSTRTGLEDYGYTF. The CDR3 DNA sequence: TGTGCCAGCAGCACAAGGACAGGGCTAGAGGACTATGGCTACACCTTC. This chain uses TRBV7-9 with TRBJ1-2; 8 bases agree with TRBD1. Trimming removed 5 bases from V and 3 bases from J; junction bases left unmatched: 11. The length of the CDR3 is 16 residues. Germline V CDR1 and CDR2: SEHNR, FQNEAQ (reference sequence).

The chain is built from TRBV6-1 and TRBJ1-3; D gene ambiguous. Germline-derived CDR1 and CDR2 are MNHNS and SASEGT. The CDR3 loop spans 13 amino acids. Trimming took off 1 base at V and 2 bases at J, with 3 bases between the two ends. In DNA form, the CDR3 reads TGTGCCAGCAGTGAAGTAACTGGAAACACCATATATTTT. This encodes CASSEVTGNTIYF.

This chain's CDR3 is CASSVASGRSSRQYF. CDR3 bases: TGTGCCAGCAGCGTAGCCAGCGGCCGTTCCTCCCGGCAGTATTTT. V is TRBV9 and J is TRBJ2-3, with D possibly matching TRBD2 (5 bases). V lost 0 bases and J lost 11, with 19 bases in between. The CDR3 length is 15 residues. Germline loops: CDR1 SGDLS, CDR2 YYNGEE.

The rearrangement uses TRBV6-6 and TRBJ2-2, with a weak D call TRBD1 (5 bases). The germline V and J ends were trimmed by 5 bases and 1 base, with 8 bases remaining between them. Looked up from germline, CDR1 is MNHNY and CDR2 is SVGAGI (reference sequence). This CDR3 is 14 amino acids long. CDR3 sequence (DNA): TGTGCCAGCAGTAAGGGGCGGAACACCGGGGAGCTGTTTTTT. As protein: CASSKGRNTGELFF.